This TCR beta chain was sequenced during a study of CD8 T cells in ankylosing spondylitis. Whole-study results and caveats: Existing reports had already noted some motif variants in reactive arthritis synovial fluid and blood. Peripheral blood samples showed relatively rare disease-linked clones, and these clones were CD8+. Ankylosing spondylitis blood appeared to carry a characteristic TCR beta motif of roughly eight highly homologous variants.

5'-RACE, quantitative and with molecular barcodes, yielded the TCR beta libraries. TCRdb ran MiXCR on the 5' RACE reads and lists one entry per CDR3 protein. Of tens of thousands of distinct CDR3 sequences in the sample, 27% were seen once. On this clonotype itself: Its antigen is currently unknown.

Trimming took off 2 bases at V and 7 bases at J, with 15 bases between the two ends. Per germline, CDR1 SGHRS and CDR2 YFSETQ. This CDR3 is 15 amino acids long. This chain joins TRBV5-1 and TRBJ2-2; D not certain. The clonotype originates from a male donor with ankylosing spondylitis or in good health (not recorded which). The sequenced sample consisted of blood, either unsorted or a sorted T cell fraction (not recorded which). CDR3 amino acids: CASSFLESNGGELFF. The CDR3 bases are TGCGCCAGCAGCTTTTTAGAGTCGAACGGCGGGGAGCTGTTTTTT. The variable domain in full, with the rest retrieved from reference TRBV5-1 and TRBJ2-2, is KAGVTQTPRYLIKTRGQQVTLSCSPISGHRSVSWYQQTPGQGLQFLFEYFSETQRNKGNFPGRFSGRQFSNSRSEMNVSTLELGDSALYLCASSFLESNGGELFFGEGSRLTVL.